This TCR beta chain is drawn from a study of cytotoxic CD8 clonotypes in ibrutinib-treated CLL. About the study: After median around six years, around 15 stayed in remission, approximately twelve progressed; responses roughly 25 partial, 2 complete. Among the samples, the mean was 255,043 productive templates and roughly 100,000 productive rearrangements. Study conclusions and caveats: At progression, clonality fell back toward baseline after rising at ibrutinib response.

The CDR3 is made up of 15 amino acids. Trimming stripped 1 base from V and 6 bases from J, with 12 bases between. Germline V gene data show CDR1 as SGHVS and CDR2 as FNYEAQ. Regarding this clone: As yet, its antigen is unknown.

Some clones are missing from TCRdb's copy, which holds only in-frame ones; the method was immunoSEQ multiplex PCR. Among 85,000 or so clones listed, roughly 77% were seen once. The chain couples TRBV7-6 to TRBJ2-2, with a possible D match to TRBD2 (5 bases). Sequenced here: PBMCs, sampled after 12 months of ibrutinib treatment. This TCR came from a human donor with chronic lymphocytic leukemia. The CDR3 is CASSLGVRGSGELFF. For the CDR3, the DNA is TGTGCCAGCAGCTTAGGGGTCCGGGGATCCGGGGAGCTGTTTTTT.